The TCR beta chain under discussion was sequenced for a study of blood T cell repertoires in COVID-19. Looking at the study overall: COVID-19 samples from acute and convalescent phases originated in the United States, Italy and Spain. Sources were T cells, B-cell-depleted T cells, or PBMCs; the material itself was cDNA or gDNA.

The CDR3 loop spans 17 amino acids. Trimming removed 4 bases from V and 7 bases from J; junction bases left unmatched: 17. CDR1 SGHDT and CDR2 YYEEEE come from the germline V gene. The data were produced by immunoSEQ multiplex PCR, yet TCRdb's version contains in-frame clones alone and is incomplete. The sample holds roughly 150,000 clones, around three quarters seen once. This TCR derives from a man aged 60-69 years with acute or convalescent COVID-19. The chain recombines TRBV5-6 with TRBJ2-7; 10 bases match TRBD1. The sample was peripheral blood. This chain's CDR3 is CASSHGMRDRGMGEQYF. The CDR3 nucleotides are TGTGCCAGCAGCCACGGAATGCGGGACAGGGGTATGGGGGAGCAGTACTTC. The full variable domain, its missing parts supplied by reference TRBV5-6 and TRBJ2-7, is DAGVTQSPTHLIKTRGQQVTLRCSPKSGHDTVSWYQQALGQGPQFIFQYYEEEERQRGNFPDRFSGHQFPNYSSELNVNALLLGDSALYLCASSHGMRDRGMGEQYFGPGTRLTVT.